Below are 12 T cell receptor beta chains sequenced from a single sample in a study of T cell responses to AZD1222 COVID-19 vaccine. Here immunoSEQ multiplex PCR was the method, and the copy in TCRdb shows in-frame clones only, minus some. The sample has 84,000 or so clones, around nine tenths seen once. The sequencing used peripheral blood, collected on day 0 of AZD1222 vaccination. The receptors were gathered from an adult in good health.

J is TRBJ1-5 and V is TRBV6-6; possibly TRBD1 for D (5 bases). V gave up 6 bases and J gave up 0 bases, with 12 bases separating them. Germline CDR1 and CDR2: MNHNY and SVGAGI (reference sequence). This CDR3 comprises 15 residues. DNA for the CDR3: TGTGCCAGCAGAACGGACAAGTATAGCAATCAGCCCCAGCATTTT. Protein: CASRTDKYSNQPQHF.

The chain recombines TRBV5-4 with TRBJ2-3; TRBD2 is a possible D gene (7 bases). The CDR3 extends over 15 amino acids. Germline-derived CDR1 and CDR2 are SGHNT and YYREEE (reference sequence). V was pared by 3 bases and J by 5 bases, with 16 bases between. The CDR3 nucleotides are TGTGCCAGCAGCTCGGGACGAGGGGGGGGAGATACGCAGTATTTT. It is translated as CASSSGRGGGDTQYF.

V and J are TRBV10-3 and TRBJ1-1, with D perhaps TRBD1 (5 bases). CDR1 is ENHRY and CDR2 is SYGVKD in the germline V gene. Trimming stripped 11 bases from V and 2 bases from J, with 18 bases between. This CDR3 comprises 14 residues. The CDR3 bases are TGTGCCGTAGGCGAGGCCAGGGCAAACACTGAAGCTTTCTTT. Residues: CAVGEARANTEAFF.

This chain joins TRBV5-6 and TRBJ2-2; D not resolved. CDR1 is SGHDT, CDR2 YYEEEE, per germline. V lost 0 bases and J 2 bases, leaving 11 bases between the germline ends. This CDR3 comprises 16 residues. CDR3 DNA sequence: TGTGCCAGCAGCTTGGTCTCCACAAGAAACACCGGGGAGCTGTTTTTT. Protein: CASSLVSTRNTGELFF.

The rearrangement links TRBV6-5 to TRBJ2-4; 7 bases align to TRBD1. The CDR3 totals 16 residues. J was trimmed by 0 bases and V by 0 bases; bases with no gene match: 2. In germline, CDR1 is MNHEY, CDR2 SVGAGI. The DNA of the CDR3 is TGTGCCAGCAGTTACTCCCGACAGGGAGCCAAAAACATTCAGTACTTC. Translation: CASSYSRQGAKNIQYF.

The V call is TRBV24-1, the J call TRBJ2-2; D is unclear. Per the germline V gene, CDR1 is KGHDR and CDR2 is SFDVKD. V lost 3 bases and J lost 9, with 10 bases in between. The length of the CDR3 is 13 residues. The CDR3 loop is CATSDPSSRELFF. The CDR3 DNA follows: TGTGCCACCAGTGATCCGTCATCCAGGGAGCTGTTTTTT.

This clone occurred a few times. The CDR3 sequence: CAWSSDGHATGELFF. CDR3 sequence (DNA): TGTGCCTGGAGCTCGGACGGCCACGCCACCGGGGAGCTGTTTTTT. The rearrangement uses TRBV30 and TRBJ2-2, with D hard to call. Trimming shortened V by 3 bases and J by 4 bases, and 15 bases separated the two germline ends. Looked up from germline, CDR1 is GTSNPN and CDR2 is SVGIG (reference sequence). The CDR3 extends over 15 amino acids.

The rearrangement uses TRBV27 and TRBJ1-1, with D maybe TRBD1 (5 bases). Between the trimmed V and J ends, which lost 5 bases and 0 bases, there was a span of 13 bases. Germline lookup yields CDR1 MNHEY and CDR2 SMNVEV (reference sequence). The CDR3 covers 15 residues. The CDR3 region has the DNA TGTGCCAGCAGTGGAGGGGAAAGCATGAACACTGAAGCTTTCTTT. Translated: CASSGGESMNTEAFF.

This clone was counted a single time. The rearrangement links TRBV2 to TRBJ1-2; TRBD1 might be the D (6 bases). Trimming shortened V by 0 bases and J by 4 bases, and 12 bases separated the two germline ends. Per germline, CDR1 SNHLY and CDR2 FYNNEI. The CDR3 totals 15 residues. CDR3 sequence: CASSEASQGIYGYTF. CDR3 bases: TGTGCCAGCAGTGAAGCGAGTCAGGGGATCTATGGCTACACCTTC.

The chain uses TRBV6-4 and TRBJ2-6; the D call may be TRBD1 or TRBD2 (5 bases each). The CDR3 runs 17 residues. Germline V gives CDR1 MRHNA, CDR2 SNTAGT. V lost 3 bases, J lost 0 bases, and 12 bases lay in between. CDR3: CASSEVGGFSGANVLTF. The CDR3, as DNA: TGTGCCAGCAGTGAGGTTGGGGGTTTCTCTGGGGCCAACGTCCTGACTTTC.

This chain connects TRBV6-2 or TRBV6-3 to TRBJ2-3, with 14 bases aligning to TRBD2. CDR3 size: 16 residues. The V and J ends lost 5 bases and 7 bases, in that order; junction bases with no gene match: 8. The V gene's germline CDR1 is MNHEY and CDR2 SVGEGT. CDR3 coding DNA: TGTGCCAGCAGTCGCGGGACTAGCGGGGGTGTCAATACGCAGTATTTT. Its translation: CASSRGTSGGVNTQYF.

This clone appeared a single time. The CDR3 here is CAIRSGTVYGYTF. The CDR3 DNA reads as TGTGCCATCAGGTCCGGGACAGTATATGGCTACACCTTC. The chain carries TRBV10-3 and TRBJ1-2; 7 bases line up with TRBD1. There are 13 residues in the CDR3. Trimming at V came to 6 bases and at J to 5 bases, leaving 6 bases not matched to a gene. CDR1 and CDR2 from the germline V gene are ENHRY and SYGVKD.